Shown below are 18 T cell receptor beta chains from a single sample sequenced in a study of shared clonotypes between healthy human individuals. The table came from immunoSEQ multiplex PCR; TCRdb's copy has only in-frame clones and leaves some out. The sample consists of around 2.5 million clones, over 85% of them appearing once. The sequenced material came from naive CD4+ T cells from PBMCs. Subset reported: CD45RA+ positively selected. The source of these receptors is a man between 18 and 35 years old in good health. Some clones in this sample may be carry-over from other donors' samples.

This rearrangement joins TRBV2 to TRBJ2-7, with 7 bases aligning to TRBD2. Germline V gives CDR1 SNHLY, CDR2 FYNNEI. V dropped 10 bases and J dropped 6; count of bases not matched to a gene: 12. The CDR3 loop spans 13 amino acids. The CDR3 DNA reads TGTGCCACTACTGGAGGGGAGGGAAGCGAGCAGTACTTC. Amino acid sequence: CATTGGEGSEQYF.

This chain uses TRBV30 with TRBJ2-7, with 8 bases aligning to TRBD1. Trimming took 5 bases from V and 2 from J; bases not matched to a gene: 11. There are 15 residues in the CDR3. The germline V gene encodes CDR1 GTSNPN and CDR2 SVGIG (reference sequence). Written as DNA, the CDR3 is TGTGCCTGGCGATCTGGACAGGGAACCCCCTACGAGCAGTACTTC. The encoded protein is CAWRSGQGTPYEQYF.

This rearrangement joins TRBV14 to TRBJ2-1; maybe TRBD2 (6 bases). This CDR3 region has 16 residues. Trimming left V 1 base short and J 3 bases short, with 13 bases between. Germline-derived CDR1 and CDR2 are SGHDN and FVKESK. The CDR3 DNA reads TGTGCCAGCAGCCAAGTGATAGCGGATCACTACAATGAGCAGTTCTTC. Residues: CASSQVIADHYNEQFF.

The table lists this clone with a count of one. The chain has TRBV5-6 and TRBJ1-3; weak D call: TRBD1 (5 bases). The CDR3 totals 13 residues. Germline V gene lookup returns CDR1 SGHDT and CDR2 YYEEEE. The ends were cut back, 9 bases at V and 3 bases at J, with 13 bases in the middle. This CDR3 reads CATSGFRGNTIYF. The DNA for the CDR3 is TGTGCCACCTCAGGGTTCCGTGGAAACACCATATATTTT.

CDR3 sequence (DNA): TGTGCCAGCGAGCGGGAGCGGGGCAGGGAGACCCAGTACTTC. Translation: CASERERGRETQYF. The chain recombines TRBV2 with TRBJ2-5; 8 nucleotides align to TRBD2. This CDR3 region has 14 residues. Germline CDR1 is SNHLY and CDR2 is FYNNEI. With 8 bases clipped from V and 5 bases from J, the junction kept 10 bases outside the gene matches.

This chain connects TRBV5-4 to TRBJ2-1, with 9 bases identical to TRBD2. This CDR3 contains 16 residues. Germline CDR1 reads SGHNT; CDR2 reads YYREEE (reference sequence). Unmatched junction bases numbered 7, after V lost 2 bases and J lost 4 bases. CDR3: CASSFKREVPYNEQFF. DNA for the CDR3: TGTGCCAGCAGCTTCAAGCGGGAGGTCCCTTACAATGAGCAGTTCTTC.

With regard to this clone: Other DNA sequences within the sample encode an identical CDR3. This chain connects TRBV29-1 to TRBJ2-5, with D tentatively TRBD2 (5 bases). V was shortened by 2 bases and J by 5 bases, with 9 bases between the two germline ends. The CDR3 is 12 residues long. CDR1 is SQVTM, CDR2 ANQGSEA, per germline. The CDR3: CSVESEGETQYF. The CDR3 DNA reads TGCAGCGTTGAATCAGAGGGTGAGACCCAGTACTTC. Combining the CDR3 with reference TRBV29-1 and TRBJ2-5 gives the whole variable domain SAVISQKPSRDICQRGTSLTIQCQVDSQVTMMFWYRQQPGQSLTLIATANQGSEATYESGFVIDKFPISRPNLTFSTLTVSNMSPEDSSIYLCSVESEGETQYFGPGTRLLVL.

This clone was recorded once. The chain combines TRBV4-1 with TRBJ1-1; 7 nucleotides match TRBD1. Trimming cost V 0 bases and J 8 bases; bases outside gene matches: 15. This CDR3 has 17 residues. CDR1 is MGHRA and CDR2 is YSYEKL in the germline V gene. In DNA form, the CDR3 reads TGCGCCAGCAGCCAAGACCCGACAGGGCGGTACGTCCCCGAAGCTTTCTTT. As protein: CASSQDPTGRYVPEAFF.

The chain carries TRBV7-9 and TRBJ2-7; D not certain. The germline V gene has CDR1 SEHNR and CDR2 FQNEAQ (reference sequence). The CDR3 covers 13 residues. Trimming took off 5 bases at V and 3 bases at J, with 11 bases between the two ends. The CDR3 nucleotides read TGTGCCAGCAGCCCAAGGCAGGTCTACGAGCAGTACTTC. As protein: CASSPRQVYEQYF.

The chain uses TRBV9 and TRBJ1-4; D not certain. V dropped 0 bases and J dropped 4 bases, with 7 bases sitting between them. The germline V gene has CDR1 SGDLS and CDR2 YYNGEE. The CDR3 loop spans 14 amino acids. CDR3 nucleotides: TGTGCCAGCAGCGTAGGGGCCAGTAATGAAAAACTGTTTTTT. This gives the protein CASSVGASNEKLFF.

A note on this clone: Other DNA sequences of this sample code for an identical CDR3. V and J are TRBV11-2 and TRBJ2-5; 8 bases agree with TRBD2. Germline CDR1 reads SGHAT; CDR2 reads FQNNGV. V lost 5 bases, J lost 2 bases, and 7 bases stayed unmatched. CDR3 size: 15 residues. CDR3 sequence reads: CASSLAGSGQETQYF. CDR3 bases: TGTGCCAGCAGCCTAGCGGGCAGTGGGCAAGAGACCCAGTACTTC. Full variable domain (remainder filled in from reference TRBV11-2 and TRBJ2-5): EAGVAQSPRYKIIEKRQSVAFWCNPISGHATLYWYQQILGQGPKLLIQFQNNGVVDDSQLPKDRFSAERLKGVDSTLKIQPAKLEDSAVYLCASSLAGSGQETQYFGPGTRLLVL.

The V call is TRBV10-1, the J call TRBJ2-2; D is unresolved. Trimming removed 2 bases from V and 6 bases from J, with 7 bases in between. The CDR3 has 13 residues. In germline, CDR1 is WNHNN, CDR2 SYGVQD (reference sequence). This chain's CDR3 is CASSERYPGELFF. The DNA for the CDR3 is TGCGCCAGCAGTGAGCGCTACCCCGGGGAGCTGTTTTTT.

The rearrangement joins TRBV28 to TRBJ1-1; no clear D gene. Trimming took 7 bases from V and 0 from J, leaving 12 bases between them. The V gene's germline CDR1 is MDHEN and CDR2 SYDVKM. The CDR3 runs 14 residues. The CDR3 DNA follows: TGTGCCAGCAAACCAGGTAGCATGAACACTGAAGCTTTCTTT. Translation gives CASKPGSMNTEAFF. Supplemented by reference TRBV28 and TRBJ1-1, the full variable domain reads DVKVTQSSRYLVKRTGEKVFLECVQDMDHENMFWYRQDPGLGLRLIYFSYDVKMKEKGDIPEGYSVSREKKERFSLILESASTNQTSMYLCASKPGSMNTEAFFGQGTRLTVV.

The chain couples TRBV15 to TRBJ1-2, with D possibly TRBD1 on 5 matching bases. This CDR3 has 14 residues. V was trimmed by 1 base and J by 6 bases, leaving 12 bases between them. Germline CDR1 reads LNHNV; CDR2 reads YYDKDF (reference sequence). The CDR3 region has the DNA TGTGCCACCAGCAGAGGGGGGACGGCGGATGGCTACACCTTC. Amino acids: CATSRGGTADGYTF.

The chain couples TRBV29-1 to TRBJ2-3, with 9 bases fitting TRBD2. Trimming removed 5 bases from V and 2 bases from J; junction bases left unmatched: 8. CDR3 size: 15 residues. CDR1 is SQVTM and CDR2 is ANQGSEA in the germline V gene. CDR3 DNA: TGCAGCGTTTCCTTAGCGGGAGCCTCCACAGATACGCAGTATTTT. Its translation is CSVSLAGASTDTQYF.

Only one count was recorded for this clone. The rearrangement links TRBV21-1 to TRBJ2-1; no check of the table's D call, TRBD2, against the DNA was made. TRBV21-1 is a known pseudogene. This CDR3 has 16 residues. DNA of the CDR3: TGTGCCAGCAGCAAAGGGGCTAGCCCTCGGGACAATGAGCAGTTCTTC. Its translation is CASSKGASPRDNEQFF.

The chain links TRBV4-2 to TRBJ2-5, with D possibly TRBD2 on 5 matching bases. The V gene lost 0 bases and the J gene lost 7 bases, with 6 bases spanning the gap. CDR1 is LGHNA, CDR2 YNFKEQ, per germline. The CDR3 runs 12 residues. The CDR3 coding sequence is TGTGCCAGCAGCCAAGATGGGAGGACCCAGTACTTC. It translates to CASSQDGRTQYF.

The chain uses TRBV6-6 and TRBJ1-1; the match to TRBD1 covers 8 bases. The junction had 4 bases not matched to a gene; V was cut back by 6 bases and J by 4 bases. The CDR3 extends over 13 amino acids. CDR1 MNHNY and CDR2 SVGAGI come from the germline V gene (reference sequence). This CDR3 is CASRLTGGTEAFF. The CDR3 bases are TGTGCCAGCAGGCTCACAGGGGGCACTGAAGCTTTCTTT.